The present entry profiles one T cell receptor beta chain with its context. The antigen remains unidentified. This specimen comes from a study of blood T cells in healthy people across ages. Together with a sample-barcoded 5' primer, a J-beta primer mix was included in a second PCR lasting about 6 to 12 cycles. Every cDNA molecule carried a tag from a template-switch adaptor bearing 12 random nucleotides. TCRdb redid the calling of the 5' RACE reads with MiXCR, one entry per CDR3 protein. The sample carries around 900,000 distinct CDR3 sequences, less than 35% recorded once. V lost 1 base and J 2 bases, leaving 8 bases between the germline ends. Germline loops: CDR1 MNHNS, CDR2 SASEGT. The CDR3 runs to 14 residues. Broader study findings: A roughly linear fall in TCR beta diversity per million T cells was seen with increasing age.

The authors extracted at least 5 micrograms of total RNA per sample. The sample consisted of blood. The sequence came from a woman older than 75 in good health. The rearrangement uses TRBV6-1 and TRBJ1-2; D call uncertain. The CDR3 nucleotides are TGTGCCAGCAGTGAAGGCCTAGGGAACTATGGCTACACCTTC. Encoded protein: CASSEGLGNYGYTF.